This entry lists 7 T cell receptor beta chains sequenced from one sample in a study of blood T cell repertoires in COVID-19. Only in-frame clones appear in the TCRdb table, and some are missing; sequencing was by immunoSEQ multiplex PCR. The sample carries 330,000 or so clones, roughly 86% recorded once. Sequencing was performed on peripheral blood. All receptors derive from a man aged 25 to 40 with COVID-19, enrolled during active disease.

V and J are TRBV5-4 and TRBJ1-6; D unclear. Trimming left V 0 bases short and J 0 bases short, with 7 bases between. This CDR3 contains 16 residues. Germline V lookup: CDR1 SGHNT, CDR2 YYREEE (reference sequence). This CDR3 is CASSLDFNSYNSPLHF. In DNA form, the CDR3 reads TGTGCCAGCAGCTTGGATTTCAACTCCTATAATTCACCCCTCCACTTT.

The chain employs TRBV11-3 and TRBJ2-5; 7 nucleotides match TRBD1. Germline CDR1 is SGHNT and CDR2 is YENEEA. The CDR3 has 15 residues. V trimming: 1 base; J trimming: 1 base; junction bases outside the gene matches: 3. The CDR3 region has the DNA TGTGCCAGCAGCTTAGGGGGACAGACCCAAGAGACCCAGTACTTC. Its translation is CASSLGGQTQETQYF.

The CDR3, as DNA: TGCGCCAGCAGCCAGGCCGAATCAGGGGTGCTTGGCTACACCTTC. This encodes CASSQAESGVLGYTF. The rearrangement joins TRBV4-3 to TRBJ1-2; weak D call: TRBD1 (6 bases). The CDR3 has 15 amino acids. Trimming shortened V by 3 bases and J by 7 bases, and 18 bases separated the two germline ends. Germline-derived CDR1 and CDR2 are LGHNA and YSLEER.

The rearrangement uses TRBV5-4 and TRBJ1-6; 9 bases match TRBD1. The CDR3 has 15 residues. The germline CDR1 and CDR2 sequences are SGHNT and YYREEE (reference sequence). The V and J ends lost 5 bases and 8 bases, in that order; junction bases with no gene match: 8. The CDR3 loop is CASRPTGGADSPLHF. The CDR3 nucleotides are TGTGCCAGCAGACCCACAGGGGGCGCGGATTCACCCCTCCACTTT.

The chain links TRBV4-3 to TRBJ2-1; D is possibly TRBD1 (6 bases). The CDR3 has 13 amino acids. V was clipped by 4 bases and J by 8 bases, with 12 bases between them. The germline V gene encodes CDR1 LGHNA and CDR2 YSLEER. CDR3 loop: CASSLPGADEQFF. The CDR3 coding sequence is TGCGCCAGCAGCCTCCCAGGGGCGGATGAGCAGTTCTTC.

CDR3 nucleotide sequence: TGTGCCAGCAGCTCGGACAGTAAGACTAACTATGGCTACACCTTC. Its translation: CASSSDSKTNYGYTF. The chain recombines TRBV7-9 with TRBJ1-2; possibly TRBD1 for D (6 bases). The V end was cut by 4 bases, the J end by 0 bases, with 12 bases between. The germline V gene encodes CDR1 SEHNR and CDR2 FQNEAQ (reference sequence). The CDR3 runs 15 residues.

This clone was seen just once. Other DNA sequences within the sample encode an identical CDR3. J is TRBJ1-2 and V is TRBV5-4, with unresolved D. CDR1 SGHNT and CDR2 YYREEE come from the germline V gene (reference sequence). The V end lost 0 bases, the J end lost 4 bases, and 4 bases lay between the germline ends. CDR3 length: 12 residues. CDR3 sequence (DNA): TGTGCCAGCAGCTTGGATATCTATGGCTACACCTTC. Its translation: CASSLDIYGYTF.